This TCR beta chain is from a study of blood T cell repertoires in COVID-19. Study information: Sample material is recorded as cDNA or gDNA derived from T cells, B-cell-depleted T cells, or PBMCs.

CDR3 size: 16 residues. Germline assignment: CDR1 SGHTA and CDR2 FQGNSA. Germline trimming cut 1 base from V and 4 bases from J; bases unmatched to any gene: 10. Produced via immunoSEQ multiplex PCR; TCRdb's table is partial and in-frame only. The sample has just under 90,000 clones; about 88% are singletons. The rearrangement links TRBV7-2 to TRBJ2-7, with 7 nucleotides matching TRBD2. Sequencing input: peripheral blood. This TCR was sampled from a woman at least 80 years old with acute or convalescent COVID-19. The CDR3: CASSLGGGRPLYEQYF. The CDR3 DNA sequence: TGTGCCAGCAGCTTAGGGGGAGGGCGCCCTCTGTACGAGCAGTACTTC.